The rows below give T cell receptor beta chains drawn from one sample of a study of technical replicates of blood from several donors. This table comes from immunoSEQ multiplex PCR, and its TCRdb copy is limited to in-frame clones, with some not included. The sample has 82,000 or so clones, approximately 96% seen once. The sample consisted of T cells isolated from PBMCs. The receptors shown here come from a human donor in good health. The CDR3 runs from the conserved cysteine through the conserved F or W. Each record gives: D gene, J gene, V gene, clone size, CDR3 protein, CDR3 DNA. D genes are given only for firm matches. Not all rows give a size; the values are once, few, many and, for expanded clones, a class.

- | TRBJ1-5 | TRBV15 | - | CATSRTHLTGLADPIQPQHF | TGTGCCACCAGCAGAACTCACCTTACCGGTCTGGCGGATCCGATCCAGCCCCAGCATTTT
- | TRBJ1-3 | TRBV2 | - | CASSESVGQGIDTIYF | TGTGCCAGCAGTGAATCCGTGGGGCAGGGGATTGACACCATATATTTT
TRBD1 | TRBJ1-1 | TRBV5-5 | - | CASSLRGRARMYTEAFF | TGTGCCAGCAGCTTGAGGGGGCGAGCCAGGATGTACACTGAAGCTTTCTTT
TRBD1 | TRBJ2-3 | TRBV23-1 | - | CASSSGQGTDTQYF | TGCGCCAGCAGTTCCGGACAGGGGACAGATACGCAGTATTTT
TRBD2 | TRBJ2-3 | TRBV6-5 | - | CASSYTLSGSTDTQYF | TGTGCCAGCAGTTACACACTGAGCGGGAGTACAGATACGCAGTATTTT
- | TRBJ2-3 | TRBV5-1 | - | CASSLVLTGTDTQYF | TGCGCCAGCAGCTTGGTACTCACAGGGACAGATACGCAGTATTTT
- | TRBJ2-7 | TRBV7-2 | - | CASSLGGSLYEQYF | TGTGCCAGCAGCTTAGGAGGGAGTCTTTACGAGCAGTACTTC
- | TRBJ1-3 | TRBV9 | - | CASSVDPLSGNTIYF | TGTGCCAGCAGCGTAGATCCCCTCTCTGGAAACACCATATATTTT
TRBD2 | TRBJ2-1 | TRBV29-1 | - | CSVELAGVFYNNNEQFF | TGCAGCGTTGAACTAGCGGGAGTTTTCTACAACAACAATGAGCAGTTCTTC
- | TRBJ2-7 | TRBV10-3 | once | CATVGFSDEQYF | TGTGCCACCGTGGGCTTTAGTGACGAGCAGTACTTC
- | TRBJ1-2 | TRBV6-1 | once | CASSEDRDYGYTF | TGTGCCAGCAGTGAGGACAGAGATTATGGCTACACCTTC
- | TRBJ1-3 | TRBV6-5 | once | CAARGGQQVGNTIYF | TGTGCCGCACGAGGGGGTCAACAGGTTGGAAACACCATATATTTT
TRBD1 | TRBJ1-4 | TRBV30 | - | CACTGTDYEKLFF | TGTGCCTGTACCGGGACAGACTATGAAAAACTGTTTTTT
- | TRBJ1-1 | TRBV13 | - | CASSLGEDTEAFF | TGTGCCAGCAGCTTGGGGGAGGACACTGAAGCTTTCTTT
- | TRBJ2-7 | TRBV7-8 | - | CASSLARGNSYEQYF | TGTGCCAGCAGCTTAGCCAGGGGAAATTCCTACGAGCAGTACTTC
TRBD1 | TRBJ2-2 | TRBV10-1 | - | CASSSDRDNTGELFF | TGCGCCAGCAGTTCGGACAGGGATAACACCGGGGAGCTGTTTTTT
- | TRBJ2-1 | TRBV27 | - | CASSFSGLVSNEQFF | TGTGCCAGCAGTTTCTCGGGGTTAGTTTCCAATGAGCAGTTCTTC
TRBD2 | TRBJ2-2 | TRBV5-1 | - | CASSLSPGGGMNTGELFF | TGCGCCAGCAGCTTGTCCCCGGGGGGGGGCATGAACACCGGGGAGCTGTTTTTT
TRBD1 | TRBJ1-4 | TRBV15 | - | CATSPTGAQEKLFF | TGTGCCACCAGCCCTACAGGGGCTCAGGAAAAACTGTTTTTT
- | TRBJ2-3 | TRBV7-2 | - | CASSLYPGATDTQYF | TGTGCCAGCAGCTTATATCCAGGGGCGACAGATACGCAGTATTTT
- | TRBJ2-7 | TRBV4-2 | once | CASSQADSVLEEQYF | TGTGCCAGCAGCCAAGCGGACTCGGTCCTTGAGGAGCAGTACTTC
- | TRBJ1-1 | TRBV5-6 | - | CASSLSNTEAFF | TGTGCCAGCAGCTTGTCTAACACTGAAGCTTTCTTT
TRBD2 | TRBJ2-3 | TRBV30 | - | CAWASGRGTDTQYF | TGTGCCTGGGCTAGCGGGAGGGGCACAGATACGCAGTATTTT
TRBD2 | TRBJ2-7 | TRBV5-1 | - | CASSSLLSGISSYEQYF | TGCGCCAGCAGCTCTCTTCTAAGCGGGATTTCATCCTACGAGCAGTACTTC
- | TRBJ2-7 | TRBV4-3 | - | CASSQEYLPVYEQYF | TGCGCCAGCAGCCAAGAGTACCTTCCGGTTTACGAGCAGTACTTC
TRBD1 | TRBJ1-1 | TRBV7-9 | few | CASTQIRDRDPEAFF | TGTGCCAGCACACAAATTCGGGACAGGGATCCTGAAGCTTTCTTT
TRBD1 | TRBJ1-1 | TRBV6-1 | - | CASSDEGARAEAFF | TGTGCCAGCAGTGATGAGGGGGCTCGGGCTGAAGCTTTCTTT
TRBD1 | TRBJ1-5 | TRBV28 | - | CASSLWDRANQPQHF | TGTGCCAGCAGCCTGTGGGACAGGGCTAATCAGCCCCAGCATTTT
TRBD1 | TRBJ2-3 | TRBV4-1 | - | CASSQRSDRGTLDTQYF | TGCGCCAGCAGCCAACGGTCCGACAGGGGGACGTTAGATACGCAGTATTTT
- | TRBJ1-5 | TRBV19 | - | CASSTKRRTGDQPQHF | TGTGCCAGTAGTACAAAACGTAGGACGGGGGATCAGCCCCAGCATTTT
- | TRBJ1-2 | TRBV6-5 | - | CASSYSRGGAGYGYTF | TGTGCCAGCAGTTACTCGAGGGGGGGCGCGGGCTATGGCTACACCTTC
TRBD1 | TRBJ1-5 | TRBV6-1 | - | CASSLRQGGQPQHF | TGTGCCAGCAGTCTTCGACAGGGGGGGCAGCCCCAGCATTTT